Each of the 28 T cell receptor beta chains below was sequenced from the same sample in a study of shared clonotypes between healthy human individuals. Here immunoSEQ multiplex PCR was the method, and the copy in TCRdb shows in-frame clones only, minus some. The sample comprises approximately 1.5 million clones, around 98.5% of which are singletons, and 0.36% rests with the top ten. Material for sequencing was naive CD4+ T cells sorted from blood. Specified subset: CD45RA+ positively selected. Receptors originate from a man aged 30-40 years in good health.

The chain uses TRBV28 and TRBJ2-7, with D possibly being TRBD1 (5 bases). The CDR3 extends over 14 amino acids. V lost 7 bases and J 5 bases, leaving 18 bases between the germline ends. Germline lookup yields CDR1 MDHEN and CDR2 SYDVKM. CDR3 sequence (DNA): TGTGCCAGCAACAGGTTCGGTCTGGGGAACGAGCAGTACTTC. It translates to CASNRFGLGNEQYF.

The CDR3 loop reads CASSPGTGGTGELFF. CDR3 nucleotide sequence: TGTGCCAGCAGTCCCGGGACAGGCGGCACCGGGGAGCTGTTTTTT. The genes are TRBV27 and TRBJ2-2, with TRBD1 matching 8 bases. The CDR3 runs 15 residues. In germline, CDR1 is MNHEY, CDR2 SMNVEV (reference sequence). J gave up 4 bases and V 5 bases, and 6 bases lay outside the gene matches.

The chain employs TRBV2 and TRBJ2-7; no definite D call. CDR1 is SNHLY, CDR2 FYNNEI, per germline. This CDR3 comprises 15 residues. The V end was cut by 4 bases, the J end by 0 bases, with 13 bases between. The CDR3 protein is CASSAIVDYSYEQYF. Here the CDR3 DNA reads TGTGCCAGCAGTGCCATAGTTGATTACTCCTACGAGCAGTACTTC. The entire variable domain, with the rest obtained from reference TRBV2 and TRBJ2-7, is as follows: EPEVTQTPSHQVTQMGQEVILRCVPISNHLYFYWYRQILGQKVEFLVSFYNNEISEKSEIFDDQFSVERPDGSNFTLKIRSTKLEDSAMYFCASSAIVDYSYEQYFGPGTRLTVT.

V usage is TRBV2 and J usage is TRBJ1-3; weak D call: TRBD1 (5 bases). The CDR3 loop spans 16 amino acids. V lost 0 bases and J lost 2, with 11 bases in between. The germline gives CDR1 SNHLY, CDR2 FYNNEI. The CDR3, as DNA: TGTGCCAGCAGTGAAGCGCTATGGGGGGCTGGAAACACCATATATTTT. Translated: CASSEALWGAGNTIYF.

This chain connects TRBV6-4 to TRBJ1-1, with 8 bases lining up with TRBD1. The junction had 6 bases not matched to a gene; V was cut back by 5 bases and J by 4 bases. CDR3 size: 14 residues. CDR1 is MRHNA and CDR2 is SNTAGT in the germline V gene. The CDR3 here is CASSTQGGGTEAFF. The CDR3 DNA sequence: TGTGCCAGCAGTACACAGGGGGGTGGCACTGAAGCTTTCTTT.

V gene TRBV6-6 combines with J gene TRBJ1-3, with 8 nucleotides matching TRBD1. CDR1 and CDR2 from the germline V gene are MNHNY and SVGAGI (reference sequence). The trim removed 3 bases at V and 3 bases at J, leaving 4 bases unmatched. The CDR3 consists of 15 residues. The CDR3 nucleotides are TGTGCCAGCAGTTATCACGGACAGGGTGGAAACACCATATATTTT. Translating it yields CASSYHGQGGNTIYF.

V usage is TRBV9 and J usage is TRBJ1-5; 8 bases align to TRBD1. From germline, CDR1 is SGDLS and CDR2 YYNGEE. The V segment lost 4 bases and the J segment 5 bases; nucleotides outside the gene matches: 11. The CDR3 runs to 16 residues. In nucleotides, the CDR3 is TGTGCCAGCAGCCCGGGACAGGATGCCCCCTATCAGCCCCAGCATTTT. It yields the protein CASSPGQDAPYQPQHF.

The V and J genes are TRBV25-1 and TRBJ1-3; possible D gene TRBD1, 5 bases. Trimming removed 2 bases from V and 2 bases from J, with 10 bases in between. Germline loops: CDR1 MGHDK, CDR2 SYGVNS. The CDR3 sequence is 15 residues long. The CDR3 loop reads CASSEDSNPGNTIYF. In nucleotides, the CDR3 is TGTGCCAGCAGTGAAGACAGCAACCCTGGAAACACCATATATTTT.

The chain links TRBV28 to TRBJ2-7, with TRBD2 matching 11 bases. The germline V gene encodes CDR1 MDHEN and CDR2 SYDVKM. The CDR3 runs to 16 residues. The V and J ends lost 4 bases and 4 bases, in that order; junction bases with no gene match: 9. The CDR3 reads CASSSRSSGRAYEQYF. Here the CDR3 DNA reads TGTGCCAGCAGTTCCCGGAGTAGCGGGAGGGCTTACGAGCAGTACTTC.

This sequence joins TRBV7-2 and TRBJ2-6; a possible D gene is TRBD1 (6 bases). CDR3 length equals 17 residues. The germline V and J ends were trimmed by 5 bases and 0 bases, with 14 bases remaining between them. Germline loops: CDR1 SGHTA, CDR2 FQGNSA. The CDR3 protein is CASSRIGGYSGANVLTF. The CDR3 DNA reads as TGTGCCAGCAGCCGCATAGGGGGTTACTCTGGGGCCAACGTCCTGACTTTC.

CDR3 amino acids: CASSPWGLGTDTQYF. In DNA, the CDR3 is TGTGCCAGCAGCCCCTGGGGGCTGGGCACAGATACGCAGTATTTT. This rearrangement joins TRBV27 to TRBJ2-3; weak D call: TRBD1 (6 bases). Looked up from germline, CDR1 is MNHEY and CDR2 is SMNVEV (reference sequence). V was trimmed by 6 bases and J by 1 base, leaving 14 bases between them. The CDR3 runs to 15 residues.

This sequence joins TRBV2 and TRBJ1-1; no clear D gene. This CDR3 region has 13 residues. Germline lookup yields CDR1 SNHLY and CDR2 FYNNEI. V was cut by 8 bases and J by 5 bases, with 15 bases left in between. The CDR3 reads CASGEGYGTEAFF. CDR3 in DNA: TGTGCCAGCGGAGAAGGGTATGGGACTGAAGCTTTCTTT.

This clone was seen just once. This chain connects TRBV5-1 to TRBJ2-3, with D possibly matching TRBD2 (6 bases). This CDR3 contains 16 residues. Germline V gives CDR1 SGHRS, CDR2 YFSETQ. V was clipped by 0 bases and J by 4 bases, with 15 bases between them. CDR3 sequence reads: CASSLVPGLGSDTQYF. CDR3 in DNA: TGCGCCAGCAGCTTGGTCCCGGGACTTGGCTCAGATACGCAGTATTTT.

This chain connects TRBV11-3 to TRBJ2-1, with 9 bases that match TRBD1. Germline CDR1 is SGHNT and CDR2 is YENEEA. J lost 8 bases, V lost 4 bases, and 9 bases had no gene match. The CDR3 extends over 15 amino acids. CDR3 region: CASSSGGDRDHEQFF. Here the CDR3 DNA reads TGTGCCAGCAGCTCAGGGGGGGACAGGGACCATGAGCAGTTCTTC.

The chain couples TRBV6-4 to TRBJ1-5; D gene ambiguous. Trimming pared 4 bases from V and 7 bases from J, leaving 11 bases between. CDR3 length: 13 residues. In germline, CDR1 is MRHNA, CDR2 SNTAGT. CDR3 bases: TGTGCCAGCAGTGGGGTATTTGGCCAGCCCCAGCATTTT. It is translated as CASSGVFGQPQHF.

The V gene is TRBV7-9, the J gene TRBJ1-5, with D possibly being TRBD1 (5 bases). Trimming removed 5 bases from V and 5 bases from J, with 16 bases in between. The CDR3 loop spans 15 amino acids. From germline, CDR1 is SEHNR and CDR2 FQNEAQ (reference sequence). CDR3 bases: TGTGCCAGCAGCCCCCTCGGGCAGGGCCATCAGCCCCAGCATTTT. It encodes CASSPLGQGHQPQHF. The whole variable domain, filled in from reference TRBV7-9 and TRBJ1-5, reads DTGVSQNPRHKITKRGQNVTFRCDPISEHNRLYWYRQTLGQGPEFLTYFQNEAQLEKSRLLSDRFSAERPKGSFSTLEIQRTEQGDSAMYLCASSPLGQGHQPQHFGDGTRLSIL.

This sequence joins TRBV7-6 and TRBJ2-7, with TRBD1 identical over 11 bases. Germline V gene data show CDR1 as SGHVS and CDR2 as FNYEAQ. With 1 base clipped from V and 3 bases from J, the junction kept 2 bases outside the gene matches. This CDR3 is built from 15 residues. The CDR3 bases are TGTGCCAGCAGCTTAGGGACAGGGGGCCACTACGAGCAGTACTTC. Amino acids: CASSLGTGGHYEQYF.

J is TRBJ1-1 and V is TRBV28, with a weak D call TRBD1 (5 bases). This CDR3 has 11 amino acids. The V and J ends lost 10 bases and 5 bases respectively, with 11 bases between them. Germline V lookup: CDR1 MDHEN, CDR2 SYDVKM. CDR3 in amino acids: CATTGDTEAFF. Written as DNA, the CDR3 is TGTGCCACCACGGGGGATACTGAAGCTTTCTTT.

DNA for the CDR3: TGTGCCAGCAGCAACAGGGCAGATACGCAGTATTTT. The encoded protein is CASSNRADTQYF. This chain connects TRBV6-5 to TRBJ2-3; weak D call: TRBD1 (6 bases). Per the germline V gene, CDR1 is MNHEY and CDR2 is SVGAGI. This CDR3 is 12 amino acids long. V was cut by 6 bases and J by 4 bases, with 8 bases left in between.

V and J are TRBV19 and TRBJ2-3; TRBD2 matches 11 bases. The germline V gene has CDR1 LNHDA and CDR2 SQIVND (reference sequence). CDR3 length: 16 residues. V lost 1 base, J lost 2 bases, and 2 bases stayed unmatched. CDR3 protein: CASSIVLAGATDTQYF. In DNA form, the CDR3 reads TGTGCCAGTAGTATAGTACTAGCGGGAGCCACAGATACGCAGTATTTT.

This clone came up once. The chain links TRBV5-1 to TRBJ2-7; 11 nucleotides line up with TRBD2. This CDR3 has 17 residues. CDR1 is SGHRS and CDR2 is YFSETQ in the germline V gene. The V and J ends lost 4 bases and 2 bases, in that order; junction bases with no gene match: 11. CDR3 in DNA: TGCGCCAGCAGCCGATCTACTAGCGGGAGTCCGACCTACGAGCAGTACTTC. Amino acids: CASSRSTSGSPTYEQYF.

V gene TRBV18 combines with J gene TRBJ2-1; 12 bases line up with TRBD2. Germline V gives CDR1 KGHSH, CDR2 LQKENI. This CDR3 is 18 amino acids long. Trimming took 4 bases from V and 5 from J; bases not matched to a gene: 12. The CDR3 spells CASSLDRPGLAGHNEQFF. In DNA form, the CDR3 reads TGTGCCAGCTCACTAGACCGACCGGGACTAGCGGGCCACAATGAGCAGTTCTTC.

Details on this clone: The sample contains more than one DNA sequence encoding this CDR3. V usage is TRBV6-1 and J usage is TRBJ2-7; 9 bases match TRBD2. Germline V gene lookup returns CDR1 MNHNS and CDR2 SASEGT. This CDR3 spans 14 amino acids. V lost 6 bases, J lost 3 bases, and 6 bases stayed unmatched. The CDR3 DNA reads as TGTGCCAGCAGAACGGGACTAGCAGGCTACGAGCAGTACTTC. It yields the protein CASRTGLAGYEQYF.

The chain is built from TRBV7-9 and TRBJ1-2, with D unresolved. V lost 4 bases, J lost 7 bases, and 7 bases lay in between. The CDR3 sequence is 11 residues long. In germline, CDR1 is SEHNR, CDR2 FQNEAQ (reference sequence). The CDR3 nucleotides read TGTGCCAGCAGCTGGACCGGTGGCTACACCTTC. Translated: CASSWTGGYTF.

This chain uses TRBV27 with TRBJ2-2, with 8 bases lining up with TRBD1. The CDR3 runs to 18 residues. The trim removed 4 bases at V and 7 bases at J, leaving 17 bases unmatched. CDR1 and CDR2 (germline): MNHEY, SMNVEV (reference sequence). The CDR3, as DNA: TGTGCCAGCAGTTCTCGTTTCCATCGACAGGGGAGGATCGGGGAGCTGTTTTTT. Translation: CASSSRFHRQGRIGELFF.

CDR3 DNA sequence: TGTGCCAGCAGCGAAACTAGTAGAGATACGCAGTATTTT. It encodes CASSETSRDTQYF. This rearrangement joins TRBV9 to TRBJ2-3, with D possibly matching TRBD2 (5 bases). The CDR3 covers 13 residues. Germline-derived CDR1 and CDR2 are SGDLS and YYNGEE. The ends were cut back, 3 bases at V and 5 bases at J, with 10 bases in the middle. Full variable domain (missing parts from reference TRBV9 and TRBJ2-3): DSGVTQTPKHLITATGQRVTLRCSPRSGDLSVYWYQQSLDQGLQFLIQYYNGEERAKGNILERFSAQQFPDLHSELNLSSLELGDSALYFCASSETSRDTQYFGPGTRLTVL.

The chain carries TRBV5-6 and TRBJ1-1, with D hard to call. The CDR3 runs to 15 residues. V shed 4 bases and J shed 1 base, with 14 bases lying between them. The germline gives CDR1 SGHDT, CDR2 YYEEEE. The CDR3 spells CASSPLGISNTEAFF. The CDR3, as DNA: TGTGCCAGCAGCCCGTTGGGGATATCGAACACTGAAGCTTTCTTT. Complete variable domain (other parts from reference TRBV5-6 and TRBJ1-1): DAGVTQSPTHLIKTRGQQVTLRCSPKSGHDTVSWYQQALGQGPQFIFQYYEEEERQRGNFPDRFSGHQFPNYSSELNVNALLLGDSALYLCASSPLGISNTEAFFGQGTRLTVV.

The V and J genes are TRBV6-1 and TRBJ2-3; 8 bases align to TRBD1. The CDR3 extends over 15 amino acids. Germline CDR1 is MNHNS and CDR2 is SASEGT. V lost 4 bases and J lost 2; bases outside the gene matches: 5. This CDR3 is CASSVGQGPTDTQYF. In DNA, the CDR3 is TGTGCCAGCAGTGTAGGACAGGGCCCCACAGATACGCAGTATTTT.